A selection of T cell receptor beta chains follows, all from one sample in a study of lymphopenia after photon versus proton radiotherapy. The protocol was immunoSEQ multiplex PCR, while the TCRdb copy is restricted to in-frame clones and leaves out a portion. The table includes about 40,000 clones, roughly 86% detected once. The input for sequencing was peripheral blood, taken from a patient treated with proton-based radiotherapy. These receptors came from a woman between 70 and 85 years old with pancreatic cancer. Some clones in this sample may be carry-over from other donors' samples. Each CDR3 is given with its conserved first and last residue.

TRBJ2-2 TRBV19 CASTTGGIGTGELFF
TRBJ2-7 TRBV2 CASSEGGGRSYYEQYF
TRBJ1-4 TRBV7-6 CASSLRAFVGEKLFF
TRBJ2-1 TRBV10-3 CAIRGTGLNEQFF
TRBJ2-3 TRBV28 CATRWPGTTDTQYF
TRBJ1-2 TRBV2 CASRSYYSVLSNYGYTF
TRBJ2-1 TRBV19 CASSTSGNEQFF
TRBJ2-2 TRBV7-8 CASSSERQGVNTGELFF
TRBJ1-5 TRBV6-9 CASSYGPNQPQHF
TRBJ2-7 TRBV4-2 CASSQELAGGDEQYF
TRBJ1-1 TRBV5-1 CASSSSQSMANTEAFF
TRBJ2-1 TRBV28 CASREYYNEQFF
TRBJ2-1 TRBV9 CASSVAGRETNQQFF
TRBJ1-6 TRBV7-8 CASSLGTGGVNSPLHF
TRBJ1-1 TRBV7-2 CASSFPEGVITEAFF
TRBJ1-1 TRBV5-1 CASSKGKNTEAFF
TRBJ1-2 TRBV6-5 CASKGENYGYTF
TRBJ2-7 TRBV11-2 CASSLGDNYEQYF
TRBJ1-5 TRBV2 CASNLGQMNQPQHF
TRBJ1-4 TRBV7-2 CASSSDGRYEKLFF
TRBJ2-3 TRBV7-9 CASSLAGSTDTQYF
TRBJ2-5 TRBV5-4 CASSLRGGETQYF
TRBJ2-3 TRBV11-2 CASSTPGLAAYTQYF
TRBJ1-5 TRBV19 CASSTTRTANQPQHF
TRBJ2-1 TRBV11-1 CASSPRDENNEQFF
TRBJ2-5 TRBV4-3 CASSQEYTWGETQYF
TRBJ2-7 TRBV5-1 CASSSHWDRSSYEQYF
TRBJ1-3 TRBV28 CASSLKGAAFGNTIYF
TRBJ2-5 TRBV2 CASSDSSGQETQYF
TRBJ1-2 TRBV5-1 CASSLVTVGNYGYTF
TRBJ1-2 TRBV5-1 CASSLTGDYGYTF
TRBJ2-2 TRBV5-1 CASSLVVTSYQHGELFF
TRBJ1-1 TRBV28 CASSILIQNTEAFF
TRBJ2-6 TRBV4-1 CASSQPLAGGPGANVLTF